What follows are 3 T cell receptor beta chains derived from one specimen sequenced in a study of T cell changes during pregnancy in multiple sclerosis. Data came from immunoSEQ multiplex PCR; TCRdb stores just in-frame clones and leaves some out. The table has fewer than 55,000 clones, almost 90% seen once. The specimen was peripheral blood, collected after pregnancy. The receptors were gathered from a female donor in good health, enrolled as a control in a pregnancy study.

J is TRBJ1-2 and V is TRBV28; the D gene is possibly TRBD1 (6 bases). Germline V gene lookup returns CDR1 MDHEN and CDR2 SYDVKM. The CDR3 consists of 14 residues. The V gene lost 7 bases and the J gene lost 6 bases, with 18 bases spanning the gap. The DNA of the CDR3 is TGTGCCAGCACCAAGGGGGGGCCAGTGAATGGCTACACCTTC. It codes for CASTKGGPVNGYTF.

The rearrangement links TRBV11-2 to TRBJ1-6, with 7 nucleotides matching TRBD1. The CDR3 is 14 amino acids. CDR1 is SGHAT and CDR2 is FQNNGV in the germline V gene. V trimming: 5 bases; J trimming: 7 bases; junction bases outside the gene matches: 5. The CDR3 DNA sequence: TGTGCCAGCAGCCGCCGGGACAGAAATTCACCCCTCCACTTT. Its protein is CASSRRDRNSPLHF.

The genes are TRBV5-5 and TRBJ1-5, with a weak D call TRBD1 (6 bases). The CDR3 extends over 16 amino acids. Germline CDR1 SGHKS, CDR2 YYEKEE (reference sequence). V lost 4 bases, J lost 2 bases, and 16 bases lay in between. In DNA form, the CDR3 reads TGTGCCAGCAGCCTGACAGGCCGGGGAGGCAATCAGCCCCAGCATTTT. Translating it yields CASSLTGRGGNQPQHF.